The clone carrying this T cell receptor beta chain was seen only once. Antigen unknown. The sample originates from a study of cytomegalovirus exposure and HLA in healthy donors. Study-wide results and limits: Analyses of presence/absence relied on an assumption of roughly uniform sequencing depth across donors. The productive fraction for most TCR beta V segments was about 90% or about 30% in an earlier analysis. Of the V segments, some could not be distinguished, including TRBV6-2 and TRBV6-3, and were excluded. It emerged from a later analysis that several of the most significant clusters appeared to be linked to common viral pathogens.

The V and J ends lost 0 bases and 1 base respectively, with 15 bases between them. CDR1 and CDR2 (germline): MNHEY, SMNVEV (reference sequence). This CDR3 has 17 amino acids. PCR used 60 Vbeta primers and 13 Jbeta primers. Clones were read by immunoSEQ multiplex PCR, and TCRdb kept only the in-frame ones, dropping some. The repertoire includes around 150,000 clones, about 70% of them detected once, and 2% to 2.5% sits in the top ten. The sequencing input was PBMCs. This chain uses TRBV27 with TRBJ1-1, with no clear D. The receptor was isolated from a woman aged 40 to 50 in good health and CMV-seronegative. CDR3 nucleotide sequence: TGTGCCAGCAGTTTATCCACAGTGCGGGATCAGAACACTGAAGCTTTCTTT. Translating gives CASSLSTVRDQNTEAFF.